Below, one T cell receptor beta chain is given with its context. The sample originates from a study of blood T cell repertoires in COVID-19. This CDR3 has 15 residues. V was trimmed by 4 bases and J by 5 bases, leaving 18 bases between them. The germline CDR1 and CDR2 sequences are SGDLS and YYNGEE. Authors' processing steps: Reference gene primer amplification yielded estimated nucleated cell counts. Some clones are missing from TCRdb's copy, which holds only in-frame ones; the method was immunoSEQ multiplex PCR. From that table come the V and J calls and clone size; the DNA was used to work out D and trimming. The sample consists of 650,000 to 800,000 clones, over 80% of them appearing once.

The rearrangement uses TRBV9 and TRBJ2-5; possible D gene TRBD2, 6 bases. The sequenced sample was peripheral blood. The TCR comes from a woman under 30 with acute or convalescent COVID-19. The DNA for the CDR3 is TGTGCCAGCAGCCAAGGGCGGGACCCACGGGAGACCCAGTACTTC. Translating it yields CASSQGRDPRETQYF.